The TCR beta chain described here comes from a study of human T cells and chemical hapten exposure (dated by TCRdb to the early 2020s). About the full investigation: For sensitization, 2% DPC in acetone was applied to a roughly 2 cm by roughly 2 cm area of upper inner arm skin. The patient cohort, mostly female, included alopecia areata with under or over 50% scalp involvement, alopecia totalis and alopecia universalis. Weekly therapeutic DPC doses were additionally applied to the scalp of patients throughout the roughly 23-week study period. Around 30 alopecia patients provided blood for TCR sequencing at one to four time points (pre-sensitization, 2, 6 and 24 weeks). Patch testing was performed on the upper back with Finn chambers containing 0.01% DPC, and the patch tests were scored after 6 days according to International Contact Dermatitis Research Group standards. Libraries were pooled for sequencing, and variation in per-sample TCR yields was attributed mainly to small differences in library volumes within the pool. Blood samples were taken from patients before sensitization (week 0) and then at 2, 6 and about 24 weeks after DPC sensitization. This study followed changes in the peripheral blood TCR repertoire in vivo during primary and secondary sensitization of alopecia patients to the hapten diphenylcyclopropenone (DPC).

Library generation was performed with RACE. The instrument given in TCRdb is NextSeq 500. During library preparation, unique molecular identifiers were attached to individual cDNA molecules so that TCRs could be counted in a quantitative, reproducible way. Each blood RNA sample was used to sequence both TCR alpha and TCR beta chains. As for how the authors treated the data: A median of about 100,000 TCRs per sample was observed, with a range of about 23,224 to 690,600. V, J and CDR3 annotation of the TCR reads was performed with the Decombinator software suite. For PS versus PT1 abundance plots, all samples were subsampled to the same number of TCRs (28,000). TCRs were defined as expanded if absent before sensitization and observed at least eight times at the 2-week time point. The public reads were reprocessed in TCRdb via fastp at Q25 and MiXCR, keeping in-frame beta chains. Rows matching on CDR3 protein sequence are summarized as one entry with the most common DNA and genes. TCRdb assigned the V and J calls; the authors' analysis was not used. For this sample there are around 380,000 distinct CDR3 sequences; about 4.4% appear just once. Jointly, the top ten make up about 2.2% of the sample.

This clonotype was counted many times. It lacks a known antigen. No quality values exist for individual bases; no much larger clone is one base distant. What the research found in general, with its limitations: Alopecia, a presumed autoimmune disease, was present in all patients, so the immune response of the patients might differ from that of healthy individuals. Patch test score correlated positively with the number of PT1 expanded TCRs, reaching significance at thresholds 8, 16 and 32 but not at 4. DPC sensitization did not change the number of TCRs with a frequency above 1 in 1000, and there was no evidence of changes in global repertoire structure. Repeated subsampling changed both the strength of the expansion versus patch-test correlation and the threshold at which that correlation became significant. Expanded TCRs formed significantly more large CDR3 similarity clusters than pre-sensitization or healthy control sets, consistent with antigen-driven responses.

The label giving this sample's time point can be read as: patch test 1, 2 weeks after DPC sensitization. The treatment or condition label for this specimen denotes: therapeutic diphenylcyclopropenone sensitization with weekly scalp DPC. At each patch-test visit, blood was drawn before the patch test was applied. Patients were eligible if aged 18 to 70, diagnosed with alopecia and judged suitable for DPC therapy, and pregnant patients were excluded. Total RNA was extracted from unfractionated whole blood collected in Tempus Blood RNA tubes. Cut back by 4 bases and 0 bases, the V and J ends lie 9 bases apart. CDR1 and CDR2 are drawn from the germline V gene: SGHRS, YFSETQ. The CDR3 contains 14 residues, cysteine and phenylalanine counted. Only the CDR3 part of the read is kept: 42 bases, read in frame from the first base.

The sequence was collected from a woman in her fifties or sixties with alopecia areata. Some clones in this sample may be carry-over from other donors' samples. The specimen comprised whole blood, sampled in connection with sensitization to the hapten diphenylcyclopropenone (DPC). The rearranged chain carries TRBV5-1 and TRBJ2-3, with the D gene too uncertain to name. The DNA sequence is TGCGCCAGCAGCCCCATCAGGAGCACAGATACGCAGTATTTT. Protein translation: CASSPIRSTDTQYF. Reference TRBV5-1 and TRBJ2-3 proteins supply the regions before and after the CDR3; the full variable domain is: KAGVTQTPRYLIKTRGQQVTLSCSPISGHRSVSWYQQTPGQGLQFLFEYFSETQRNKGNFPGRFSGRQFSNSRSEMNVSTLELGDSALYLCASSPIRSTDTQYFGPGTRLTVL.